The 14 T cell receptor beta chains below all came from one sample that was sequenced in a study of shared clonotypes between healthy human individuals. Only CD45RO-negative cells positively selected for CCR7 counted as naive CD8 cells, so terminally differentiated effector memory CD45RA+ cells were excluded. Assay used: immunoSEQ multiplex PCR; TCRdb lists only in-frame clones, some missing. The data hold 650,000 to 800,000 clones, with approximately 90% observed a single time. The sample consisted of naive CD8+ T cells sorted from blood. All receptors come from a man aged 30 to 45 in good health.

Concerning this clone itself: A read error may produce the germline difference seen at one junction end. Other nucleotide sequences from this sample produce the same CDR3. This chain joins TRBV27 and TRBJ2-5; TRBD2 matches 7 bases. Germline V CDR1 and CDR2: MNHEY, SMNVEV (reference sequence). The CDR3 has 14 residues. The CDR3, as DNA: TGCGCCAGCAGCCCAACGACTAGCCGGGAGACCCAGTACTTC. This sequence encodes CASSPTTSRETQYF.

J is TRBJ2-2 and V is TRBV10-3; perhaps TRBD2 as D (5 bases). The germline CDR1 and CDR2 sequences are ENHRY and SYGVKD. The CDR3 has 15 residues. V lost 5 bases and J lost 4, with 14 bases in between. CDR3 nucleotide sequence: TGTGCCATCAGTTTGTTTTCGGACTTCACCGGGGAGCTGTTTTTT. It translates to CAISLFSDFTGELFF.

The rearrangement uses TRBV7-6 and TRBJ2-3; D unresolved. Germline V gene data show CDR1 as SGHVS and CDR2 as FNYEAQ. This CDR3 comprises 18 residues. The V end lost 2 bases, the J end lost 0 bases, and 18 bases lay between the germline ends. CDR3 sequence: CASSLYPERHTSTDTQYF. In DNA form, the CDR3 reads TGTGCCAGCAGCTTATACCCGGAGAGACATACTAGCACAGATACGCAGTATTTT.

In the case of this clone: Other DNA sequences from this sample encode an identical CDR3 as well. This chain joins TRBV27 and TRBJ2-7; D may be TRBD1 or TRBD2 (5 bases each). V gave up 7 bases and J gave up 0 bases, with 7 bases separating them. This CDR3 is built from 12 residues. Germline V gene sequence: CDR1 MNHEY, CDR2 SMNVEV (reference sequence). The CDR3 loop is CASTGPSYEQYF. The CDR3 DNA reads as TGTGCCAGCACGGGGCCCTCCTACGAGCAGTACTTC.

This chain links TRBV6-5 with TRBJ2-7; 7 bases fit TRBD1. CDR1 and CDR2 (germline): MNHEY, SVGAGI. The CDR3 extends over 15 amino acids. V shed 6 bases, J shed 1 base, and the junction held 9 bases outside the gene matches. The CDR3 spells CASRTMTGKSYEQYF. The CDR3 nucleotides read TGTGCCAGCAGGACCATGACAGGGAAGTCCTACGAGCAGTACTTC.

V is TRBV10-1 and J is TRBJ1-5; D gene uncertain. V was trimmed by 2 bases and J by 2 bases, leaving 10 bases between them. The germline gives CDR1 WNHNN, CDR2 SYGVQD (reference sequence). This CDR3 region has 15 residues. CDR3 sequence: CASSETVLGNQPQHF. The DNA for the CDR3 is TGCGCCAGCAGTGAGACGGTTCTGGGCAATCAGCCCCAGCATTTT.

The CDR3 reads CASRERLAGGPSDEQFF. CDR3 bases: TGTGCCAGCAGGGAAAGACTAGCGGGAGGGCCGAGCGATGAGCAGTTCTTC. V gene TRBV11-2 combines with J gene TRBJ2-1; 14 bases fit TRBD2. After removal of 6 bases from V and 8 bases from J, the junction contained 12 bases not matched to a gene. This CDR3 region has 17 residues. Germline CDR1 is SGHAT and CDR2 is FQNNGV.

The CDR3 region is CASSPRQREGNEQFF. The CDR3 coding sequence is TGTGCCAGCAGCCCTCGCCAGCGGGAGGGCAATGAGCAGTTCTTC. V usage is TRBV9 and J usage is TRBJ2-1; 10 bases are shared with TRBD2. Germline V gene data show CDR1 as SGDLS and CDR2 as YYNGEE. The CDR3 is 15 amino acids. Trimming at V came to 4 bases and at J to 6 bases, leaving 7 bases not matched to a gene.

The chain employs TRBV2 and TRBJ1-1, with 9 bases identical to TRBD1. The CDR3 length is 13 residues. The V segment lost 8 bases and the J segment 11 bases; nucleotides outside the gene matches: 12. Germline CDR1 reads SNHLY; CDR2 reads FYNNEI. DNA for the CDR3: TGTGCCAGCCCCGGGACAGGGTACAGCGGCGCTTTCTTT. This codes for CASPGTGYSGAFF.

This clone came up once. V gene TRBV11-2 combines with J gene TRBJ2-5, with D possibly TRBD2 on 6 matching bases. Trimming stripped 6 bases from V and 3 bases from J, with 17 bases between. The germline gives CDR1 SGHAT, CDR2 FQNNGV. The CDR3 runs 15 residues. CDR3 in amino acids: CASRAPSDPKETQYF. DNA for the CDR3: TGTGCCAGCAGGGCCCCTAGCGATCCCAAAGAGACCCAGTACTTC.

Comment on this clone: A single base is all that separates this from a far larger clone, so a read error is likely. The same CDR3 is also encoded by other DNA sequences in this sample. The chain combines TRBV10-3 with TRBJ2-7; 8 nucleotides line up with TRBD2. Germline V gene sequence: CDR1 ENHRY, CDR2 SYGVKD. V gave up 3 bases and J gave up 0 bases; unmatched junction bases: 4. The CDR3 is 15 residues long. CDR3 region: CAISDPGTSSYEQYF. The CDR3 bases are TGTGCCATCAGTGACCCCGGGACTAGCTCCTACGAGCAGTACTTC.

This chain joins TRBV27 and TRBJ2-1; possible D gene TRBD1, 5 bases. This CDR3 comprises 14 residues. Trimming took 10 bases from V and 2 from J, leaving 15 bases between them. The germline V gene encodes CDR1 MNHEY and CDR2 SMNVEV (reference sequence). CDR3 protein: CATAQGGPYNEQFF. The CDR3 DNA sequence: TGTGCCACCGCCCAGGGTGGCCCCTACAATGAGCAGTTCTTC.

This clone is a singleton in its sample. This chain connects TRBV10-1 to TRBJ2-1; 8 bases are shared with TRBD2. Germline CDR1 reads WNHNN; CDR2 reads SYGVQD (reference sequence). The CDR3 runs to 16 residues. V lost 7 bases to trimming and J lost 6 bases; unmatched junction nucleotides: 14. For the CDR3, the DNA is TGCGCCAGCATTCGGACCTGGCGGGAGGATTTCAATGAGCAGTTCTTC. Its protein is CASIRTWREDFNEQFF.

This sequence joins TRBV9 and TRBJ2-5; 7 bases match TRBD1. This CDR3 has 15 residues. Germline V gene lookup returns CDR1 SGDLS and CDR2 YYNGEE. V lost 4 bases, J lost 0 bases, and 6 bases stayed unmatched. CDR3 loop: CASSTGTDYQETQYF. In DNA form, the CDR3 reads TGTGCCAGCAGCACGGGGACAGACTACCAAGAGACCCAGTACTTC.